The 11 T cell receptor beta chains below come from one sample, sequenced in a study of shared clonotypes between healthy human individuals. Assay: immunoSEQ multiplex PCR; the TCRdb copy retains only in-frame clones and omits some. The data show 2 million to 2.5 million clones, with approximately 95% seen just once and 0.35% to 0.45% held by the top ten. The specimen was naive CD4+ T cells from PBMCs. Subset meaning: CD45RA+ positively selected. The origin of the receptors is a man between 18 and 35 years old in good health. Some clones in this sample may be carry-over from other donors' samples.

The chain employs TRBV9 and TRBJ2-7, with D tentatively TRBD2 (6 bases). CDR3 length: 14 residues. In germline, CDR1 is SGDLS, CDR2 YYNGEE. V was shortened by 4 bases and J by 0 bases, with 11 bases between the two germline ends. The CDR3 protein is CASSRDWTSYEQYF. The CDR3 DNA reads TGTGCCAGCAGCCGGGACTGGACCTCCTACGAGCAGTACTTC.

This chain links TRBV9 with TRBJ2-1; 11 bases align to TRBD2. The germline CDR1 and CDR2 sequences are SGDLS and YYNGEE. J was trimmed by 2 bases and V by 7 bases; bases with no gene match: 17. The CDR3 covers 19 residues. CDR3 loop: CASGRWIAGGPRAYNEQFF. In DNA, the CDR3 is TGTGCCAGCGGCCGTTGGATAGCGGGAGGGCCTAGGGCCTACAATGAGCAGTTCTTC.

This clone was observed once. The genes are TRBV27 and TRBJ2-3; D may be TRBD2 (5 bases). CDR1 and CDR2 (germline): MNHEY, SMNVEV (reference sequence). This CDR3 is 13 amino acids long. Trimming removed 5 bases from V and 6 bases from J, with 12 bases in between. CDR3 DNA sequence: TGTGCCAGCAGTATCCGCAGAGGGGATACGCAGTATTTT. Residues: CASSIRRGDTQYF.

Comment on this clone: Germline is not matched at one junction end, which may reflect a read error. The J gene is TRBJ2-1, the V gene TRBV7-9; 14 bases map to TRBD2. This CDR3 contains 13 residues. The germline V gene encodes CDR1 SEHNR and CDR2 FQNEAQ (reference sequence). The CDR3 nucleotides are TGTGCCAGCAGCCCTCGGACTAGCGGGAGGAAAGTCTTC. It translates to CASSPRTSGRKVF. The full variable domain, in which reference TRBV7-9 and TRBJ2-1 provide the parts outside the CDR3, is DTGVSQNPRHKITKRGQNVTFRCDPISEHNRLYWYRQTLGQGPEFLTYFQNEAQLEKSRLLSDRFSAERPKGSFSTLEIQRTEQGDSAMYLCASSPRTSGRKVFGPGTRLTVL.

CDR3 in DNA: TGTGCCAGCAGTGACTCGCCGTGGAGCCTGCGTTCGAAGCAGTTCTTC. Protein sequence: CASSDSPWSLRSKQFF. The rearrangement links TRBV6-4 to TRBJ2-1; no clear D. V was trimmed by 0 bases and J by 11 bases, leaving 20 bases between them. The CDR3 is made up of 16 amino acids. Germline CDR1 reads MRHNA; CDR2 reads SNTAGT.

The J gene is TRBJ1-2, the V gene TRBV7-8; D unclear. V lost 0 bases to trimming and J lost 9 bases, with 14 bases between them. The V gene's germline CDR1 is SGHVS and CDR2 FQNEAQ. The CDR3 contains 14 residues. The DNA of the CDR3 is TGTGCCAGCAGCTTAGCATCTGGTGGCGGCAGCTACACCTTC. Translating gives CASSLASGGGSYTF.

This clone has just one count. Other DNA sequences in the same sample also yield this CDR3. This chain joins TRBV6-6 and TRBJ1-5; no clear D gene. The CDR3 length is 14 residues. V was clipped by 0 bases and J by 2 bases, with 5 bases between them. Germline CDR1 and CDR2: MNHNY and SVGAGI (reference sequence). CDR3 protein: CASSYSMGNQPQHF. The CDR3 nucleotides read TGTGCCAGCAGTTACTCAATGGGCAATCAGCCCCAGCATTTT.

A note on this clone: Different DNA sequences within this sample yield the same CDR3. The CDR3 loop reads CASSLALATDTQYF. As DNA, the CDR3 is TGTGCCAGCAGCTTAGCGTTAGCGACAGATACGCAGTATTTT. The rearrangement links TRBV7-2 to TRBJ2-3, with D possibly TRBD2 on 5 matching bases. This CDR3 region has 14 residues. CDR1 and CDR2 (germline): SGHTA, FQGNSA. V was clipped by 0 bases and J by 3 bases, with 7 bases between them.

This clone was detected once. This chain uses TRBV7-9 with TRBJ1-2; no definite D call. CDR3 size: 15 residues. V was shortened by 5 bases and J by 8 bases, with 21 bases between the two germline ends. CDR1 is SEHNR and CDR2 is FQNEAQ in the germline V gene (reference sequence). CDR3 sequence reads: CASSPPRENLFGYTF. The CDR3 region has the DNA TGTGCCAGCAGCCCTCCGCGTGAGAACTTATTCGGCTACACCTTC.

The gene calls are TRBV2 and TRBJ1-2, with TRBD1 identical over 8 bases. V was clipped by 5 bases and J by 8 bases; unmatched bases: 4. The CDR3 has 12 amino acids. Germline assignment: CDR1 SNHLY and CDR2 FYNNEI. For the CDR3, the DNA is TGTGCCAGCAGTCAGGGGGCTCGGGGCTACACCTTC. As protein: CASSQGARGYTF.

V is TRBV6-5 and J is TRBJ2-7, with D maybe TRBD2 (6 bases). In germline, CDR1 is MNHEY, CDR2 SVGAGI. Trimming took 0 bases from V and 2 from J, leaving 11 bases between them. The length of the CDR3 is 15 residues. The CDR3 sequence: CASSYSRELPYEQYF. DNA of the CDR3: TGTGCCAGCAGTTACTCCCGGGAGCTCCCCTACGAGCAGTACTTC.